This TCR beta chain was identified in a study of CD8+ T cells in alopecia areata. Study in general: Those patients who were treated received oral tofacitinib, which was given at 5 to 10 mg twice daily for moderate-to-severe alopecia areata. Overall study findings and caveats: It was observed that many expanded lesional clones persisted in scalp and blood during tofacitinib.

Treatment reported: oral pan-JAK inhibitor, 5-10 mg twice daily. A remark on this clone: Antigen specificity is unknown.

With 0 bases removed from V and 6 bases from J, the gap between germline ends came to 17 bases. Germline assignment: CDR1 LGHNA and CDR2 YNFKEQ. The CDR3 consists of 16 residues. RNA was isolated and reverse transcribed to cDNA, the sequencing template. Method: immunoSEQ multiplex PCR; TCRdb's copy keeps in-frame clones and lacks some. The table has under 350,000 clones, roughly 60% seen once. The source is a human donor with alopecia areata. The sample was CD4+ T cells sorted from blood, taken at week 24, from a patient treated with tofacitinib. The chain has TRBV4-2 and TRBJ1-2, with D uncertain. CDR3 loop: CASSQEGGFIWNGYTF. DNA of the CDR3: TGTGCCAGCAGCCAAGAAGGAGGGTTCATATGGAATGGCTACACCTTC.